The clone carrying this TCR beta chain was recorded many times. CDR1 and CDR2 from the germline V gene are DFQATT and SNEGSKA (reference sequence). V gave up 4 bases and J gave up 9 bases, with 16 bases separating them. This CDR3 has 13 residues. TCRdb passed the reads through MiXCR, listing each CDR3 protein once. The sample holds about 300,000 distinct CDR3 sequences, roughly 9.3% seen once. This entry comes from a study of T cell repertoires in cytomegalovirus infection. Material: PBMCs. The chain recombines TRBV20-1 with TRBJ1-5; perhaps TRBD1 as D (5 bases). This clonotype was obtained from a human donor in good health (CMV status not recorded). Some clones in this sample may be carry-over from other donors' samples. CDR3 nucleotide sequence: TGCAGTGCTACAGTCGGGGGTCCACGGCCCCAGCATTTT. It specifies CSATVGGPRPQHF.